Presented here are 9 T cell receptor beta chains from one specimen sequenced in a study of Ad26.COV2.S vaccination and SARS-CoV-2 variants. Clones were sequenced by immunoSEQ multiplex PCR, and TCRdb holds only the in-frame ones, with some missing. The sample includes about 370,000 clones, roughly nine tenths of them seen just once. Specified treatment: about 20 received Ad26.COV2.S at low or high dose, single or two shots; about 5 received placebo; per-sample allocation not given. Repertoires come from day 63 after the first vaccine or placebo injection. The sample in question was peripheral blood, obtained in a trial of Ad26.COV2.S vaccine versus placebo. These receptors originate from a person aged 18 to 59 who received the Ad26.COV2.S COVID-19 vaccine or a placebo.

The chain carries TRBV5-1 and TRBJ2-1, with D possibly being TRBD1 (7 bases). V gave up 4 bases and J gave up 9 bases, with 14 bases separating them. Germline values: CDR1 SGHRS, CDR2 YFSETQ. The length of the CDR3 is 13 residues. CDR3 region: CASSIGTAGEQFF. CDR3 sequence (DNA): TGCGCCAGCAGCATAGGGACAGCGGGTGAGCAGTTCTTC. The full variable domain, its missing parts supplied by reference TRBV5-1 and TRBJ2-1, is KAGVTQTPRYLIKTRGQQVTLSCSPISGHRSVSWYQQTPGQGLQFLFEYFSETQRNKGNFPGRFSGRQFSNSRSEMNVSTLELGDSALYLCASSIGTAGEQFFGPGTRLTVL.

The genes are TRBV5-6 and TRBJ1-2; TRBD1 aligns across 8 bases. The CDR3 consists of 15 residues. Germline lookup yields CDR1 SGHDT and CDR2 YYEEEE. Losses at the gene ends were 0 bases for V and 0 bases for J; bases not matched to a gene: 1. The CDR3 here is CASSLGTGTNYGYTF. The CDR3, as DNA: TGTGCCAGCAGCTTGGGGACAGGGACTAACTATGGCTACACCTTC.

A few counts support this clone. This sequence joins TRBV30 and TRBJ2-7; D not resolved. Trimming stripped 0 bases from V and 6 bases from J, with 6 bases between. The germline V gene has CDR1 GTSNPN and CDR2 SVGIG (reference sequence). The length of the CDR3 is 11 residues. CDR3 coding DNA: TGTGCCTGGAGTGTAATCCGCGAGCAGTACTTC. As protein: CAWSVIREQYF.

The chain is built from TRBV5-1 and TRBJ2-5; a weak D match, TRBD2 (6 bases). This CDR3 has 14 amino acids. The germline CDR1 and CDR2 sequences are SGHRS and YFSETQ. V lost 2 bases and J lost 4, with 12 bases in between. CDR3 region: CASSLGGRSETQYF. The CDR3 coding sequence is TGCGCCAGCAGCTTAGGAGGGAGGTCAGAGACCCAGTACTTC.

The CDR3 nucleotides are TGTGCCAGCAACCTGAGTGGGACGCAGTATTTT. Translated, it gives CASNLSGTQYF. The chain has TRBV3-1 (or the pseudogene TRBV3-2) and TRBJ2-3; the D is unclear. V gave up 7 bases and J gave up 9 bases, with 11 bases separating them. The CDR3 runs 11 residues. Germline V gene sequence: CDR1 LGHDT, CDR2 YNNKEL (reference sequence).

The chain links TRBV5-4 to TRBJ2-2; 9 nucleotides line up with TRBD1. The CDR3 spans 15 residues. Unmatched junction bases numbered 4, after V lost 3 bases and J lost 4 bases. Per germline, CDR1 SGHNT and CDR2 YYREEE (reference sequence). The CDR3 bases are TGTGCCAGCAGCTCGGGGGACAGGGCCACCGGGGAGCTGTTTTTT. Translation gives CASSSGDRATGELFF.

The chain recombines TRBV7-2 with TRBJ2-5, with D perhaps TRBD2 (6 bases). Trimming cost V 5 bases and J 1 base, with 11 bases left between them. The germline V gene has CDR1 SGHTA and CDR2 FQGNSA. This CDR3 has 14 amino acids. CDR3 amino acids: CASSLLAIQETQYF. DNA for the CDR3: TGTGCCAGCAGCCTACTAGCAATCCAAGAGACCCAGTACTTC.

The V gene is TRBV3-1 (or the pseudogene TRBV3-2), the J gene TRBJ1-2, with D possibly matching TRBD1 (6 bases). CDR1 is LGHDT and CDR2 is YNNKEL in the germline V gene (reference sequence). The V and J ends lost 0 bases and 10 bases respectively, with 15 bases between them. The CDR3 sequence is 14 residues long. The CDR3 DNA follows: TGTGCCAGCAGCCAAGAGGGACAAGCATTGGACTACACCTTC. This gives the protein CASSQEGQALDYTF.

The chain uses TRBV5-4 and TRBJ2-5; possible D gene TRBD1, 6 bases. V was clipped by 4 bases and J by 5 bases, with 15 bases between them. Germline assignment: CDR1 SGHNT and CDR2 YYREEE (reference sequence). The CDR3 spans 14 residues. CDR3 coding DNA: TGTGCCAGCAGCCAAAACGACAGGTCGGAGACCCAGTACTTC. Translating it yields CASSQNDRSETQYF.